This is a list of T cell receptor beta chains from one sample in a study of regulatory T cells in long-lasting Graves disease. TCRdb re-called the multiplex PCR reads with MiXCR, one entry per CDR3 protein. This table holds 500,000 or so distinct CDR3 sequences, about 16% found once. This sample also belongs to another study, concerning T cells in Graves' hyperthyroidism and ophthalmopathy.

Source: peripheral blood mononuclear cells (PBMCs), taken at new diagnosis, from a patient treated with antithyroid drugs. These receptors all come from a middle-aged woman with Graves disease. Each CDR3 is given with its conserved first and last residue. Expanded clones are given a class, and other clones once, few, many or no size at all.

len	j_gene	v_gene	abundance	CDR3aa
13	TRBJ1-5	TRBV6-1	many	CASRSYSNQPQHF
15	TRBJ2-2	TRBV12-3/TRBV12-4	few	CASGRARPLAGELFF
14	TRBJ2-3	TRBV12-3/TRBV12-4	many	CASSLAAYGNTQYF
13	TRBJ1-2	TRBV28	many	CASITKGHYGYTF
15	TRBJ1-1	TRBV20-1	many	CSAREETETNTEAFF
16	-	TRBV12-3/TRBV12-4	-	CASTLGGGQGAETQYF
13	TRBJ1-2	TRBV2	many	CASSADGLYGYTF
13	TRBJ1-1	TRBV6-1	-	CASSEVVGPFPWF
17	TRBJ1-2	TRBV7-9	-	CASSLMIGTDANYGYTF
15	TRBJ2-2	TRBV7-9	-	CASSRLTGFIGELFF
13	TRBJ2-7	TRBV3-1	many	CASSQDGAAEQYF
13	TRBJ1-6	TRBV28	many	CASSPRTVSPLHF
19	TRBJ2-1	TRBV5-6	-	CASSSWGTGAQRSRNEQFF
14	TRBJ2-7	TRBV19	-	CASSIGQINYEQYF
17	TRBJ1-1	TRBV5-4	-	CASSPGGQGAGNTEAFF
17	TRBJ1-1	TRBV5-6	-	CASTSPGPGQGASEAFF
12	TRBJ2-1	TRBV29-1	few	CSVDKTGAEQFF
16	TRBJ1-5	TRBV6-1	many	CASSPGGKLSNQPQHF
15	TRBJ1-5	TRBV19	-	CASSIPGQGFQPQHF
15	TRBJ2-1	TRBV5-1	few	CASSKRQGGNNEQFF
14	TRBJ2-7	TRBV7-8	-	CASSPAGPPYEQYF
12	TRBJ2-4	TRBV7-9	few	CASSRDRVDLYF
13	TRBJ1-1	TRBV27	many	CASSFKANTEAFF
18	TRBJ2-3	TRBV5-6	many	CASSLFSPLAGKPNTQYF
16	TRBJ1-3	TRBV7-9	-	CASSPRQPVSGNTIYF
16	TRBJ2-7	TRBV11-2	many	CASSLTHEGLVNGQYF